These 10 T cell receptor beta chains originate from one sample sequenced in a study of T cell changes during pregnancy in multiple sclerosis (dated by TCRdb to the late 2010s). Library method: the immunoSEQ multiplex PCR assay. In TCRdb, the immuneACCESS table is reduced to in-frame sequences with V and J assigned. These tables do not hold every clone; where another copy was compared, an unresolved V gene accounts for under half, and the others remain unexplained. Within this sample are about 69,000 clones, with approximately 91% of them counted one time only. Clones ranked in the top ten supply 1.4% of the sample. Specimen: peripheral blood, collected in the third trimester of pregnancy. All receptors come from a female donor with multiple sclerosis, enrolled in a pregnancy study.

The count of this clone is one. A much more abundant neighbour one base away suggests this may be a read error. This chain connects TRBV6-4 to TRBJ2-3, with TRBD2 matching over 9 bases. The ends lost 0 bases at V and 4 bases at J; junction bases unmatched: 2. The CDR3 is 15 amino acids. CDR1 is MRHNA and CDR2 is SNTAGT in the germline V gene. This CDR3 is CASSDSRGGADTQYF. The CDR3, as DNA: TGTGCCAGCAGTGACTCTCGCGGGGGGGCAGATACGCAGTATTTT.

This chain connects TRBV5-1 to TRBJ1-2; TRBD1 agrees at 8 bases. Germline trimming cut 4 bases from V and 0 bases from J; bases unmatched to any gene: 5. This CDR3 region has 15 residues. Germline-derived CDR1 and CDR2 are SGHRS and YFSETQ. CDR3 sequence (DNA): TGCGCCAGCAGCCGAGGGACAGGATCTAACTATGGCTACACCTTC. This encodes CASSRGTGSNYGYTF.

This sequence joins TRBV4-3 and TRBJ2-5, with a tentative D call TRBD1 (6 bases). The V and J ends lost 2 bases and 5 bases respectively, with 24 bases between them. The CDR3 consists of 18 residues. Germline V gene lookup returns CDR1 LGHNA and CDR2 YSLEER. The CDR3 loop reads CASSQSLTGSKTRETQYF. Written as DNA, the CDR3 is TGCGCCAGCAGCCAAAGCCTTACAGGGTCAAAAACTAGGGAGACCCAGTACTTC.

The chain uses TRBV6-1 and TRBJ1-4; 11 bases agree with TRBD1. CDR3 size: 14 residues. V was clipped by 6 bases and J by 6 bases; unmatched bases: 3. Germline values: CDR1 MNHNS, CDR2 SASEGT. The CDR3 region is CASRRTGGDEKLFF. Here the CDR3 DNA reads TGTGCCAGCAGGCGGACAGGGGGCGATGAAAAACTGTTTTTT.

The V call is TRBV15, the J call TRBJ1-2; 9 nucleotides match TRBD1. This CDR3 has 13 residues. CDR1 and CDR2 (germline): LNHNV, YYDKDF (reference sequence). Trimming removed 6 bases from V and 5 bases from J; junction bases left unmatched: 4. Written as DNA, the CDR3 is TGTGCCACCAGTTACAGGGGGCCTTATGGCTACACCTTC. This encodes CATSYRGPYGYTF.

The chain couples TRBV5-1 to TRBJ1-1; D unclear. The length of the CDR3 is 14 residues. Germline lookup yields CDR1 SGHRS and CDR2 YFSETQ. The germline V and J ends were trimmed by 1 base and 3 bases, with 10 bases remaining between them. CDR3 coding DNA: TGCGCCAGCAGCTTGAGGCCAGACTACACTGAAGCTTTCTTT. Its translation: CASSLRPDYTEAFF.

The table lists this clone with a few counts. The chain links TRBV30 to TRBJ1-5; possible D gene TRBD1, 5 bases. V was trimmed by 1 base and J by 5 bases, leaving 12 bases between them. Germline CDR1 GTSNPN, CDR2 SVGIG (reference sequence). The length of the CDR3 is 14 residues. The CDR3 nucleotides are TGTGCCTGGAGTGGCGGGACCCTACATCAGCCCCAGCATTTT. Residues: CAWSGGTLHQPQHF.

The rearrangement joins TRBV4-2 to TRBJ2-2; tentatively, D is TRBD2 (6 bases). The CDR3 consists of 14 residues. Trimming pared 1 base from V and 3 bases from J, leaving 6 bases between. Per germline, CDR1 LGHNA and CDR2 YNFKEQ. The CDR3 loop is CASSQAGDTGELFF. The DNA for the CDR3 is TGTGCCAGCAGCCAAGCGGGGGACACCGGGGAGCTGTTTTTT.

V is TRBV25-1 and J is TRBJ2-3; 10 nucleotides align to TRBD2. Per germline, CDR1 MGHDK and CDR2 SYGVNS. The CDR3 loop spans 17 amino acids. J was trimmed by 4 bases and V by 2 bases; bases with no gene match: 9. CDR3 amino acids: CASSEESWSGGADTQYF. In DNA, the CDR3 is TGTGCCAGCAGTGAAGAGAGCTGGAGCGGGGGGGCAGATACGCAGTATTTT.

The chain employs TRBV6-5 and TRBJ2-2, with D possibly TRBD2 on 6 matching bases. Germline V gene data show CDR1 as MNHEY and CDR2 as SVGAGI. CDR3 size: 13 residues. Trimming left V 8 bases short and J 7 bases short, with 14 bases between. Here the CDR3 DNA reads TGTGCCAGCCAGGAGGGTAATAACGGGGAGCTGTTTTTT. It encodes CASQEGNNGELFF.